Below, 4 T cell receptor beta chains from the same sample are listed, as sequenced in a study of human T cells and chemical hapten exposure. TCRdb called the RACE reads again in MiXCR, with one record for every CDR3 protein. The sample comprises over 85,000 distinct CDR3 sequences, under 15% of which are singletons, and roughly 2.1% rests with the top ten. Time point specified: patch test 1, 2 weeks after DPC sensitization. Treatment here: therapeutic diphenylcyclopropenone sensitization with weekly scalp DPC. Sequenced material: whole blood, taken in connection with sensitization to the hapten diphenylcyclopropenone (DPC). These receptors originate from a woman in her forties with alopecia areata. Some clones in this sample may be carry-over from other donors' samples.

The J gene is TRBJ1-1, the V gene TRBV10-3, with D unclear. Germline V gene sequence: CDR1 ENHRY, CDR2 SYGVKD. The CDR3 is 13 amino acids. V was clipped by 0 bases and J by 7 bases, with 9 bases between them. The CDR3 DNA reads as TGTGCCATCAGTGAGTCGAATGGGCTTGAAGCTTTCTTT. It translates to CAISESNGLEAFF.

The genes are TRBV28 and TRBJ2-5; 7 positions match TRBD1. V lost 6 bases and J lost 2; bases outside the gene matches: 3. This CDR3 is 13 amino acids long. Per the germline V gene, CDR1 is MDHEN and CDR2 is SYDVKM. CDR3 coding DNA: TGTGCCAGCAGACGACAGGGACAAGAGACCCAGTACTTC. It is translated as CASRRQGQETQYF.

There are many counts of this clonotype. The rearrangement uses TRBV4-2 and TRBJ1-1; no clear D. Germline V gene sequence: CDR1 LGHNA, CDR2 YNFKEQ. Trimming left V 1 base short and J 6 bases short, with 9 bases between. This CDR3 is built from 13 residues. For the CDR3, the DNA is TGTGCCAGCAGCCAAGTGCCTGGGGCTGAAGCTTTCTTT. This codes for CASSQVPGAEAFF.

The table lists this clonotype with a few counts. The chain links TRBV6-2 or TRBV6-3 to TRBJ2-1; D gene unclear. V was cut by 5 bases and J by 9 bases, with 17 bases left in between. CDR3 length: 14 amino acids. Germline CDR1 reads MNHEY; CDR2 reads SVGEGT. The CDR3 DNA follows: TGTGCCAGCAGTGGAATGTGGGAACCGGGTGAGCAGTTCTTC. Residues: CASSGMWEPGEQFF.